The T cell receptor beta chain under discussion was sequenced for a study of blood T cell repertoires in COVID-19. About the research overall: PBMCs, B-cell-depleted T cells, or T cells provided the cDNA or gDNA that made up the material.

Per the study methods: By means of reference gene primer amplification, nucleated cell counts were estimated. Libraries were prepared by immunoSEQ multiplex PCR; TCRdb keeps only in-frame clonotypes and omits some of them. Clone size and V and J calls were adopted from that table, with D and trimming inferred from the DNA. The sample yields around 330,000 clones, more than 75% seen once. Sequences were obtained from peripheral blood. The clonotype originates from a woman aged 50 to 65 with active or convalescent COVID-19.

This chain's CDR3 is CASSVRDKNQPQHF. As DNA, the CDR3 is TGTGCCAGCAGTGTCCGGGACAAAAATCAGCCCCAGCATTTT. The chain couples TRBV28 to TRBJ1-5, with D tentatively TRBD1 (6 bases). This CDR3 is 14 amino acids long. From germline, CDR1 is MDHEN and CDR2 SYDVKM. The germline V and J ends were trimmed by 5 bases and 4 bases, with 12 bases remaining between them.